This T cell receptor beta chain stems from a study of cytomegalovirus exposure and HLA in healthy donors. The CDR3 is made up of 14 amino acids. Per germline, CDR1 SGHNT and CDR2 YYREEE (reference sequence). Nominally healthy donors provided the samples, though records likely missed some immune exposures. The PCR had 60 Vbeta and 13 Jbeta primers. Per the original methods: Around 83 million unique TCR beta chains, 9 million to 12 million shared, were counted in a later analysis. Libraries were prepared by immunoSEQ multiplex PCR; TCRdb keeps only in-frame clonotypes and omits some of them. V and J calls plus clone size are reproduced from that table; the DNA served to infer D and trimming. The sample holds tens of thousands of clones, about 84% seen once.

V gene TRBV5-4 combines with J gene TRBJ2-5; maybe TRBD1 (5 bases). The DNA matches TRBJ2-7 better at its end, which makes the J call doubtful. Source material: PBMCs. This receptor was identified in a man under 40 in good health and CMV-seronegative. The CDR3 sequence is CASSLVGADYEQYF. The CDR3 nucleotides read TGTGCCAGCAGCTTGGTAGGGGCGGACTACGAGCAGTACTTC.